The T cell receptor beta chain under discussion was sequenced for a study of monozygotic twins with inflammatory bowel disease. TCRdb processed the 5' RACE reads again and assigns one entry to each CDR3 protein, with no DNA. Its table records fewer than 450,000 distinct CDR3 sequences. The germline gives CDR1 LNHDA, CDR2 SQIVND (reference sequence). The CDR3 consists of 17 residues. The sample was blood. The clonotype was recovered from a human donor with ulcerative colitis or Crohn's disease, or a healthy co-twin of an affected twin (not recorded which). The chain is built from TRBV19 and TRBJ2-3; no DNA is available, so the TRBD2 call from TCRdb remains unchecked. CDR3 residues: CASSIGWPSGRTDTQYF.